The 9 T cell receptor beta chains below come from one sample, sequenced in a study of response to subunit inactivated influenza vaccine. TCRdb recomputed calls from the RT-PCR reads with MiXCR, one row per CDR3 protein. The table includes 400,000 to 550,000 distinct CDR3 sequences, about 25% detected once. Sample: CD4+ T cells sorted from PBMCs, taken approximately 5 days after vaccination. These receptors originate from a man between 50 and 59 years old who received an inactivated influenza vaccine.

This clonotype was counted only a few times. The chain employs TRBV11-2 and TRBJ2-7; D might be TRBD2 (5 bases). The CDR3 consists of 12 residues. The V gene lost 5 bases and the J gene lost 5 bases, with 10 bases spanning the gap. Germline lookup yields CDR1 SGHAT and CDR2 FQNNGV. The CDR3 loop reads CASSVRDDEQYF. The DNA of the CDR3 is TGTGCCAGCAGCGTCCGGGATGACGAGCAGTACTTC.

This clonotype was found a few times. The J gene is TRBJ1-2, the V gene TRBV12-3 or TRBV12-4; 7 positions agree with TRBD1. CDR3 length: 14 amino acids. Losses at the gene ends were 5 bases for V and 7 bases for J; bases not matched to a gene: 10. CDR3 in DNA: TGTGCCAGCAGTCGTTCCAGGGGGGTCGGTGGCTACACCTTC. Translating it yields CASSRSRGVGGYTF.

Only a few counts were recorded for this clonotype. Written as DNA, the CDR3 is TGCAGTGCCGACCCTAGGGTCAATGAGCAGTTCTTC. As protein: CSADPRVNEQFF. V gene TRBV20-1 combines with J gene TRBJ2-1; D gene ambiguous. The CDR3 consists of 12 residues. Germline CDR1 DFQATT, CDR2 SNEGSKA (reference sequence). The germline V and J ends were trimmed by 6 bases and 6 bases, with 12 bases remaining between them.

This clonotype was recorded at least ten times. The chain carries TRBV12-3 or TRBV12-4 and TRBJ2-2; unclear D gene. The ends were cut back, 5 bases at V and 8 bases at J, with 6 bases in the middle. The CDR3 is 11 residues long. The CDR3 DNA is TGTGCCAGCAGTCTCCGTGGGGAGCTGTTTTTT. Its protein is CASSLRGELFF.

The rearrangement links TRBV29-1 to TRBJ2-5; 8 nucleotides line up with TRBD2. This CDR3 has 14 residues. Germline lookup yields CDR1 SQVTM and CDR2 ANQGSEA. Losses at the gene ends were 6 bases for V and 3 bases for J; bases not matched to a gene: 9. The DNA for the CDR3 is TGCAGCGTGATGGAGACTAGCGTAAAAGAGACCCAGTACTTC. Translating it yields CSVMETSVKETQYF.

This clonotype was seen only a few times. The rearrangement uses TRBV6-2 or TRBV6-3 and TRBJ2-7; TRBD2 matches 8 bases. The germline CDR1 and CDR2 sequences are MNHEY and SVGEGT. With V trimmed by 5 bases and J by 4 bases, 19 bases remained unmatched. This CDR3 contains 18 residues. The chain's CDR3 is CASSHPNSGTRERYEQYF. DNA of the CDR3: TGTGCCAGCAGTCACCCTAATAGCGGGACTAGGGAGAGGTACGAGCAGTACTTC.

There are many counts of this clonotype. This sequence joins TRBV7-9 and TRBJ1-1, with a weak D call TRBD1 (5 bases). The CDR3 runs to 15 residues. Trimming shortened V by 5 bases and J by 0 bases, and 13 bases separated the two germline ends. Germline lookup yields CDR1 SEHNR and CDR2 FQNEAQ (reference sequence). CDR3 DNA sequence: TGTGCCAGCAGCCTATCAGGGAGGCTGAACACTGAAGCTTTCTTT. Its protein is CASSLSGRLNTEAFF.

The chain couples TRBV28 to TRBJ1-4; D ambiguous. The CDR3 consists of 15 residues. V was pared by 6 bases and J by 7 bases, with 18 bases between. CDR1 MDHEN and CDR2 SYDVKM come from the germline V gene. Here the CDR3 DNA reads TGTGCCAGCAGAGCTCGCGGGGTATCGGTTGAAAAACTGTTTTTT. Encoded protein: CASRARGVSVEKLFF.

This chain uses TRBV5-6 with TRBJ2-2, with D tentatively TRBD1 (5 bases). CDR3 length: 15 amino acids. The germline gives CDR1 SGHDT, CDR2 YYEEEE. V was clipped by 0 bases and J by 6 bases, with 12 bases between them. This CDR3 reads CASSLVGQIAGELFF. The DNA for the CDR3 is TGTGCCAGCAGCTTGGTAGGACAAATCGCCGGGGAGCTGTTTTTT.